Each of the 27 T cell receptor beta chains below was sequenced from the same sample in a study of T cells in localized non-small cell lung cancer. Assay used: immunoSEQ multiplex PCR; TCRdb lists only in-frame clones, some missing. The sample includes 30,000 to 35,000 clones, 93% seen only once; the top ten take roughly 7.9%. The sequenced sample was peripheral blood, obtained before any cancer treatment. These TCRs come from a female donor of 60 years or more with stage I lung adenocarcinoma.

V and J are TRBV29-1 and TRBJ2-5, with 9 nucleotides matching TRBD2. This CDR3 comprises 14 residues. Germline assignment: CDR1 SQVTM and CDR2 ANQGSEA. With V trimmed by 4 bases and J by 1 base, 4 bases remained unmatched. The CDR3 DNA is TGCAGCGTTGGAGCGGGGGGACCCCAAGAGACCCAGTACTTC. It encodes CSVGAGGPQETQYF.

The CDR3 spells CASSPLADRGRNYEQYV. As DNA, the CDR3 is TGCGCCAGCAGCCCACTGGCGGACAGGGGGCGAAACTACGAGCAGTACGTC. The V call is TRBV4-3, the J call TRBJ2-7, with 11 bases aligning to TRBD1. Germline V gene sequence: CDR1 LGHNA, CDR2 YSLEER. This CDR3 has 17 residues. After removal of 4 bases from V and 3 bases from J, the junction contained 11 bases not matched to a gene.

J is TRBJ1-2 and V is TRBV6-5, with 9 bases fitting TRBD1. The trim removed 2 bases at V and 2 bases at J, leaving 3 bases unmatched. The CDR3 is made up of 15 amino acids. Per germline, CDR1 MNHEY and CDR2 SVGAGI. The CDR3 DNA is TGTGCCAGCAGTTACCGTACAGGGGGCAACTATGGCTACACCTTC. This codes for CASSYRTGGNYGYTF.

The CDR3: CAWSVGSYEQYV. The CDR3 DNA reads as TGTGCCTGGAGTGTGGGGTCGTACGAGCAGTACGTC. This chain uses TRBV30 with TRBJ2-7, with D hard to call. The CDR3 length is 12 residues. CDR1 GTSNPN and CDR2 SVGIG come from the germline V gene (reference sequence). Trimming removed 0 bases from V and 4 bases from J, with 7 bases in between.

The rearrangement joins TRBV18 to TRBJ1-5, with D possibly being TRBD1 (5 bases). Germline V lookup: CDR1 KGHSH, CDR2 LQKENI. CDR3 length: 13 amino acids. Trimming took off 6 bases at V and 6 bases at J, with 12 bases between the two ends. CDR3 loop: CASSQGVGQPQHF. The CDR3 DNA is TGTGCCAGCTCGCAAGGGGTAGGTCAGCCCCAGCATTTT.

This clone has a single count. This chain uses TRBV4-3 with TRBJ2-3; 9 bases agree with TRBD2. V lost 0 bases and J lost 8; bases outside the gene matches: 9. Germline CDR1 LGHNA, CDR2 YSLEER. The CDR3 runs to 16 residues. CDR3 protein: CASSQDGGGAIVTQYF. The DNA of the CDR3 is TGCGCCAGCAGCCAAGATGGCGGGGGGGCAATAGTTACGCAGTATTTT.

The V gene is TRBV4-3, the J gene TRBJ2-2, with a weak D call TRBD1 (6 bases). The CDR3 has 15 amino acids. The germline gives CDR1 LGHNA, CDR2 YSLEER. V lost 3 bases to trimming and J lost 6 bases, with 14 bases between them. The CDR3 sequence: CASSQTSGAPGELFF. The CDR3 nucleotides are TGCGCCAGCAGCCAGACGTCAGGGGCGCCCGGGGAGCTGTTTTTT.

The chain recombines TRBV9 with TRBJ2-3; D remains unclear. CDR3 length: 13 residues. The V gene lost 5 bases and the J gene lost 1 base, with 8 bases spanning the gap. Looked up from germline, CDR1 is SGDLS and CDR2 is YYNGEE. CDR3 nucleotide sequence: TGTGCCAGCAGTTATGCGGGCACAGATACGCAGTATTTT. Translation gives CASSYAGTDTQYF.

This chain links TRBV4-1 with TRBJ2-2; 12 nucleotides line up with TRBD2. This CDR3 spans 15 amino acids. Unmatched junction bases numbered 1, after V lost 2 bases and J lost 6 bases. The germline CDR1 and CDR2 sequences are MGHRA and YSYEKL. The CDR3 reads CASSQRLAGAGELFF. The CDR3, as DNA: TGCGCCAGCAGCCAAAGACTAGCGGGAGCCGGGGAGCTGTTTTTT.

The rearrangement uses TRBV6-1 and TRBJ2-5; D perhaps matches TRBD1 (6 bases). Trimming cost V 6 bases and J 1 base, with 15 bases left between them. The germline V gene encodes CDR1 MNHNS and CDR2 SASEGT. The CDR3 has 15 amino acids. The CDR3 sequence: CASSFNRDTQETQYF. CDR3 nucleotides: TGTGCCAGCAGCTTCAATCGGGACACCCAAGAGACCCAGTACTTC.

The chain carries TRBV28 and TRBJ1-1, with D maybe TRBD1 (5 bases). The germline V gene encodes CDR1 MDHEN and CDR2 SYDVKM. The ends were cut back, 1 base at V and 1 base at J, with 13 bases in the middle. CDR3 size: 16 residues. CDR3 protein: CASSLSSRGRNTEAFF. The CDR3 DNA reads TGTGCCAGCAGTTTATCATCCCGGGGGAGGAACACTGAAGCTTTCTTT.

The CDR3 DNA follows: TGTGCCGCGTGGGCAGTGACCTATGGCTACACCTTC. The encoded protein is CAAWAVTYGYTF. The chain is built from TRBV6-5 and TRBJ1-2; D unresolved. Germline V lookup: CDR1 MNHEY, CDR2 SVGAGI. V was trimmed by 11 bases and J by 4 bases, leaving 14 bases between them. CDR3 length: 12 residues.

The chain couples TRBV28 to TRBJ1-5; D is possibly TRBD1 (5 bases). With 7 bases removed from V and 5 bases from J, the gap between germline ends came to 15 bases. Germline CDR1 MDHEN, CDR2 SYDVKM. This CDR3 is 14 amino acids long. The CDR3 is CASTVWGRDQPQHF. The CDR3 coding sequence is TGTGCCAGCACCGTGTGGGGCCGCGATCAGCCCCAGCATTTT.

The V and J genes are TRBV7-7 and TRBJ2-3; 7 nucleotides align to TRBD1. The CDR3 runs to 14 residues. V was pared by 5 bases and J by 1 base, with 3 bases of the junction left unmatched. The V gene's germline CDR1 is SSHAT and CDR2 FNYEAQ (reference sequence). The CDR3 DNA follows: TGTGCCAGCAGCCGGACAGGACGCACAGATACGCAGTATTTT. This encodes CASSRTGRTDTQYF.

CDR3 protein: CASSLDGLTNTGELFF. In nucleotides, the CDR3 is TGTGCCAGCAGCTTGGACGGACTTACGAACACCGGGGAGCTGTTTTTT. This rearrangement joins TRBV5-6 to TRBJ2-2; D is perhaps TRBD2 (5 bases). CDR3 length: 16 amino acids. Looked up from germline, CDR1 is SGHDT and CDR2 is YYEEEE. Trimming took 0 bases from V and 0 from J, leaving 9 bases between them.

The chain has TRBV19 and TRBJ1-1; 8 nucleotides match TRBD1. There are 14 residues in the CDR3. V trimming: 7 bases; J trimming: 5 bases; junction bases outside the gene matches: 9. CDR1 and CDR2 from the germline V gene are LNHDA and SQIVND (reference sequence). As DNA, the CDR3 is TGTGCCAGTAAAACCGGACAGGGCAGGACTGAAGCTTTCTTT. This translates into CASKTGQGRTEAFF.

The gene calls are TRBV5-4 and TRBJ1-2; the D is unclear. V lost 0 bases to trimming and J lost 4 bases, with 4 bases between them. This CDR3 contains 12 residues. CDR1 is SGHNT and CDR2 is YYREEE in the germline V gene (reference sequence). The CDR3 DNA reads TGTGCCAGCAGCTTGGACGGCTATGGCTACACCTTC. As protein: CASSLDGYGYTF.

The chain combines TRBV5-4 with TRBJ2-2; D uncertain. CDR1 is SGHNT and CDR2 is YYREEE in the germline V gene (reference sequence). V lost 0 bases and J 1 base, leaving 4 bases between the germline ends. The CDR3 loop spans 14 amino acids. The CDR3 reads CASSLVENTGELFF. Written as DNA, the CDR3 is TGTGCCAGCAGCTTGGTCGAGAACACCGGGGAGCTGTTTTTT.

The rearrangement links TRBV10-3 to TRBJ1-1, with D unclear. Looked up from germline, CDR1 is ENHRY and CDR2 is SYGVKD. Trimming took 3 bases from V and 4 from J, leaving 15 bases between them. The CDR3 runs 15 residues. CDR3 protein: CAISDSRALSTEAFF. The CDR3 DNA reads TGTGCCATCAGTGACTCTCGGGCACTGAGCACTGAAGCTTTCTTT.

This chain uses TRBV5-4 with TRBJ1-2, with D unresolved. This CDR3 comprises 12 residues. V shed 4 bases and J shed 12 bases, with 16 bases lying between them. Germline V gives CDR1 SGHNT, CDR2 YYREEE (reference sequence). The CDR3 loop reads CASSDVLGSDTF. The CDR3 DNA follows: TGTGCCAGCAGCGATGTTTTAGGAAGCGACACCTTC.

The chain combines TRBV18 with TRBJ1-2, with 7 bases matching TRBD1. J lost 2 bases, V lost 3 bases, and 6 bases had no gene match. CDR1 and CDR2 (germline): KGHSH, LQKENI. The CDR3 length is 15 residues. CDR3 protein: CASSPDWTGNYGYTF. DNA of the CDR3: TGTGCCAGCTCACCTGACTGGACAGGAAACTATGGCTACACCTTC.

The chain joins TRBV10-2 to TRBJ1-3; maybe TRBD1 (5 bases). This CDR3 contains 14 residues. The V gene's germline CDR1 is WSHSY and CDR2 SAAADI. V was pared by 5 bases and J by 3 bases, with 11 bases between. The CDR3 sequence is CASSPRDSGNTIYF. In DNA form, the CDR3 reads TGCGCCAGCAGTCCTAGAGACAGTGGAAACACCATATATTTT.

For the CDR3, the DNA is TGTGCCAGCAGCGTAGAAGCGGGCGGAGGTACAGATACGCAGTATTTT. This encodes CASSVEAGGGTDTQYF. The rearrangement links TRBV9 to TRBJ2-3; TRBD2 is a possible D gene (6 bases). This CDR3 is built from 16 residues. CDR1 and CDR2 from the germline V gene are SGDLS and YYNGEE. V was pared by 0 bases and J by 3 bases, with 14 bases between.

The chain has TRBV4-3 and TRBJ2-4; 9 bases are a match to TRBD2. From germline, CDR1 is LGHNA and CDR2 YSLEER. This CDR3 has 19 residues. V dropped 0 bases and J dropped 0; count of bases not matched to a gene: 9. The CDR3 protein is CASSQEPSGTFLAKNIQYF. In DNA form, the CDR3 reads TGCGCCAGCAGCCAAGAACCTAGCGGGACCTTTCTAGCCAAAAACATTCAGTACTTC.

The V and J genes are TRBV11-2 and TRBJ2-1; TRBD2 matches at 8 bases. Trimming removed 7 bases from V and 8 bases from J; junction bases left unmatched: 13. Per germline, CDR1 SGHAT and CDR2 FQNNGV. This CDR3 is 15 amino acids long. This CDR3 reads CASTKQPGGADEQFF. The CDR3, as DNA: TGTGCCAGCACCAAACAACCCGGGGGGGCGGATGAGCAGTTCTTC.

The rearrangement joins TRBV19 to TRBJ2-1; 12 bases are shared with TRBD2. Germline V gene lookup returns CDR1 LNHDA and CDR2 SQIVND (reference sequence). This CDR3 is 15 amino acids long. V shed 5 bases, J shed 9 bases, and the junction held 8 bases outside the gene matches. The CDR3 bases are TGTGCCAGTAGTCCACGGACTAGCGGGACTGGTGAGCAGTTCTTC. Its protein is CASSPRTSGTGEQFF.

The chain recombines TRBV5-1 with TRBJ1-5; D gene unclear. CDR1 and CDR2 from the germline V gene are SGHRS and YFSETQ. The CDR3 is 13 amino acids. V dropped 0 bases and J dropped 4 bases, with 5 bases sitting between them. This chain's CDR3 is CASSLEQNQPQHF. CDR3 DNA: TGCGCCAGCAGCTTGGAGCAGAATCAGCCCCAGCATTTT.